This T cell receptor beta chain appears in the sequencing data of a study of naive and memory T cell subsets (dated by TCRdb to the late 2010s). Background on the whole study: According to the figure summarizing the samples, there were approximately 10 blood donors, 7 tuberculin skin test biopsies and 3 saline control biopsies. As previously described, skin biopsies were taken from tuberculin skin test sites or from saline-injected control sites and processed for RNA extraction. Usually PCR2 was run as a SYBR Green qPCR and stopped at a set threshold, although low-input samples could use end-point PCR (roughly 6 cycles) instead.

The paper as a whole reports these results and caveats: Details of skin biopsy collection and RNA processing were not given in the paper but were referenced to earlier studies. The larger number of TCRs found at tuberculin skin test sites was interpreted as T cell infiltration of a delayed type IV hypersensitivity reaction. Both types of skin biopsy reportedly yielded TCR sequences, though far more TCRs came from tuberculin skin test sites. The RNA-based method was acknowledged as potentially sensitive to TCR transcript changes with T cell activation and differentiation.

In regard to this clonotype: What antigen it recognizes has not been identified. No much larger clone exists at a distance of one base, and base qualities are not known.

The V end loses 4 bases and the J end loses 8 bases, and a stretch of 14 bases separates them. The CDR3 covers 13 residues, taking in both the cysteine and the phenylalanine. Only the CDR3 part of the read is kept: 39 bases, read in frame from the first base. CDR1 LGHNA and CDR2 YSLEER are derived from the germline V gene. Receptors were amplified or captured by UMI-ligation and nested PCR. For the blood and skin samples, reverse transcription of TCR RNA was done with SuperScript IV along with alpha and beta constant region primers. The ligated cDNA was amplified by four rounds of PCR, in which nested alpha and beta constant region primers were used together with the SP2 primer. An oligonucleotide carrying the Illumina SP2 primer and a UMI was ligated to the 3' end of the cDNA by means of T4 RNA ligase 1. To prevent hairpin formation, the 12-nucleotide UMI was made up of two random hexamers with an eight-base spacer between them. From the second PCR onward, TCR alpha and beta chain libraries were processed separately, and dual indexing was applied for multiplexing. After pooling, the indexed libraries were analyzed by capillary electrophoresis and sequenced on either an Illumina MiSeq or NextSeq. PhiX DNA at about 5-8% was spiked into libraries to increase base diversity and improve cluster recognition. The authors' pipeline ran thus. Demultiplexor took UMIs from read 2, joined the UMIs to the TCR sequence from read 1, and separated reads according to sample indices. Decombinator identified V and J genes and V-J junctions and gave each TCR a five-part identifier that included V and J deletions. Collapsinator used UMIs to correct sequencing errors and PCR amplification heterogeneity, producing a UMI-based abundance for each TCR. Identifiers were converted to nucleotide sequence by CDR3Translator and translated to amino acids, and CDR3 regions were extracted on the basis of terminal motifs. Error-corrected counts of alpha and beta TCRs from blood and skin were compared after being normalized to the amount of input RNA. TCRdb reanalyzed the raw reads on its own, using fastp at Q25 for trimming and MiXCR for clone calling, and kept in-frame beta chains. Each record represents a unique CDR3 protein, reported with the most common genes and DNA among its rows. The V and J calls here are based on TCRdb, not the publication. In this sample the table shows fewer than 20,000 distinct CDR3 sequences, about a tenth of which occur a single time. The ten largest clones add up to approximately 6.3% of the sample.

Interpreted using the paper, the treatment or condition label stands for: skin biopsy from PPD injection site in Mantoux-positive individual. Total RNA was used without cell sorting and was treated with RQ1 DNase before reverse transcription, with a target input of about 1 to 1,100 ng. The study reported a robust and sensitive protocol to amplify, sequence and analyze TCRs, based on 3' ligation of a UMI-containing oligonucleotide to TCR cDNA. Tuberculin skin test biopsies were obtained from sites injected with PPD in individuals who had a positive Mantoux test. Libraries were prepared from skin biopsies and whole blood to test how robust the pipeline was in samples where T cells are a minority population.

The sequenced sample was skin, obtained from a tuberculin skin test site. This receptor was obtained from an adult in good health. The rearrangement joined TRBV4-3 to TRBJ1-2; the D gene is unclear. The DNA sequence is as follows: TGCGCCAGCAGCCCTACATCCACTTCGGGCTACACCTTC. Its product reads: CASSPTSTSGYTF.